The 5 T cell receptor beta chains given below trace back to one sample, sequenced in a study of identical twins. TCRdb ran MiXCR on the 5' RACE reads and lists one entry per CDR3 protein. The sample yields 690,000 or so distinct CDR3 sequences, roughly 6% seen once. Sequencing was done on a sample of naive T cells sorted from blood. Source of these receptors: a man aged 18-30 years in good health.

The chain recombines TRBV5-1 with TRBJ2-3; possible D gene TRBD2, 5 bases. CDR1 and CDR2 from the germline V gene are SGHRS and YFSETQ. V lost 0 bases and J 7 bases, leaving 15 bases between the germline ends. This CDR3 has 15 amino acids. CDR3 amino acids: CASSLASADGNTQYF. CDR3 bases: TGCGCCAGCAGCTTGGCTTCTGCTGACGGGAATACGCAGTATTTT. The variable domain in full, with the rest retrieved from reference TRBV5-1 and TRBJ2-3, is KAGVTQTPRYLIKTRGQQVTLSCSPISGHRSVSWYQQTPGQGLQFLFEYFSETQRNKGNFPGRFSGRQFSNSRSEMNVSTLELGDSALYLCASSLASADGNTQYFGPGTRLTVL.

The chain is built from TRBV6-5 and TRBJ1-2, with a weak D call TRBD1 (5 bases). CDR1 is MNHEY and CDR2 is SVGAGI in the germline V gene. The CDR3 contains 15 residues. Trimming removed 0 bases from V and 8 bases from J, with 16 bases in between. The DNA for the CDR3 is TGTGCCAGCAGTTACTCAGGACCGGGACTTGGGGGCTACACCTTC. This sequence encodes CASSYSGPGLGGYTF.

V is TRBV11-2 and J is TRBJ2-1; D unresolved. Germline assignment: CDR1 SGHAT and CDR2 FQNNGV. The CDR3 has 14 residues. V gave up 0 bases and J gave up 12 bases, with 15 bases separating them. The CDR3 here is CASSLDRLTLSQFF. As DNA, the CDR3 is TGTGCCAGCAGCTTAGATCGGTTGACACTTTCGCAGTTCTTC.

This chain uses TRBV5-4 with TRBJ2-6; 9 bases are a match to TRBD1. CDR1 and CDR2 (germline): SGHNT, YYREEE (reference sequence). V lost 1 base to trimming and J lost 4 bases; unmatched junction nucleotides: 15. This CDR3 contains 20 residues. The chain's CDR3 is CASSLNSWDRVLEGANVLTF. The CDR3 DNA sequence: TGTGCCAGCAGCTTGAATAGCTGGGACAGGGTCCTAGAAGGGGCCAACGTCCTGACTTTC.

V is TRBV4-2 and J is TRBJ1-2; D is undetermined. The length of the CDR3 is 14 residues. V shed 1 base and J shed 6 bases, with 12 bases lying between them. CDR1 and CDR2 (germline): LGHNA, YNFKEQ. The CDR3 nucleotides read TGTGCCAGCAGCCAAGTGGCCCCACAAAATGGCTACACCTTC. Encoded protein: CASSQVAPQNGYTF.